This T cell receptor (beta chain) was obtained from a study of blood T cell repertoires in COVID-19. Authors' data handling: The assay estimated nucleated cells by amplifying reference gene primers. Using immunoSEQ multiplex PCR, the repertoire was profiled, and TCRdb retains in-frame clones only, with some absent. D and trimming were read from the DNA, whereas the V and J calls and clone size are those reported in that table. The sample lists some 170,000 clones, about 70% occurring once. Sequenced sample: peripheral blood. The receptor's source is a woman aged 45-59 years with active or convalescent COVID-19.

CDR3 bases: TGTGCCAGCAGTCCACGGACAGGGTTGCAGCCCCAGCATTTT. This codes for CASSPRTGLQPQHF. The gene calls are TRBV28 and TRBJ1-5; 8 nucleotides agree with TRBD1. The ends lost 5 bases at V and 7 bases at J; junction bases unmatched: 7. Germline V CDR1 and CDR2: MDHEN, SYDVKM. The CDR3 sequence is 14 residues long.